This T cell receptor (beta chain) was identified during a study of technical replicates of blood from a handful of donors. The repertoire was sequenced with immunoSEQ multiplex PCR; TCRdb's copy has only in-frame clones and lacks some. The sample consists of tens of thousands of clones, 85% to 95% of them appearing once. Between the trimmed V and J ends, which lost 3 bases and 0 bases, there was a span of 15 bases. The germline V gene encodes CDR1 KGHSH and CDR2 LQKENI. The CDR3 extends over 17 amino acids. This sequence joins TRBV18 and TRBJ1-3; no reliable D call. This TCR came from a human donor in good health. What was sequenced was T cells isolated from PBMCs. The CDR3 loop is CASSPSPLALSGNTIYF. CDR3 in DNA: TGTGCCAGCTCACCTAGCCCCCTAGCCCTCTCTGGAAACACCATATATTTT.